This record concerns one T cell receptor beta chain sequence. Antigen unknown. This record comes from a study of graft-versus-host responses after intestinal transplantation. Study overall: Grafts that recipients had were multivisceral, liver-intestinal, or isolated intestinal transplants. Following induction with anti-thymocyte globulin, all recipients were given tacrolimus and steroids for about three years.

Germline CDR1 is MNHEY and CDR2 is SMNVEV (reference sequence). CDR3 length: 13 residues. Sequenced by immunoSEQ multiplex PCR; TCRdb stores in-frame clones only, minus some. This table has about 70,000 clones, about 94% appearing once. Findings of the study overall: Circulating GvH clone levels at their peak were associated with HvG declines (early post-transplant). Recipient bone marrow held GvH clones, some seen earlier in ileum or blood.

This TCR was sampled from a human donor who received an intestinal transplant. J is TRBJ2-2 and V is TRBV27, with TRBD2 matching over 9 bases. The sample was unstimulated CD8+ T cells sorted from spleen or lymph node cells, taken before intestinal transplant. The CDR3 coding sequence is TGTGCAACCGGACTAGCGTGGACCGGGGAGCTGTTTTTT. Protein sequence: CATGLAWTGELFF.